Detailed here is one T cell receptor beta chain. The junction had 3 bases not matched to a gene; V was cut back by 6 bases and J by 5 bases. The CDR3 totals 13 residues. The germline V gene encodes CDR1 MNHEY and CDR2 SVGAGI. The sample originates from a study of blood T cell repertoires in COVID-19. Across the whole study: The origin of the acute and convalescent COVID-19 samples was the United States, Italy and Spain. Sources were T cells, B-cell-depleted T cells, or PBMCs; the material itself was cDNA or gDNA.

In the authors' methods: Nucleated cell counts were estimated from reference gene primer amplification. Produced via immunoSEQ multiplex PCR; TCRdb's table is partial and in-frame only. Clonal size and the V and J genes are those of that table, whereas D and trimming came from the DNA. This table has about 55,000 clones, 80% to 85% appearing once. Material for sequencing was peripheral blood. The source of this sequence is a human donor in a cohort sampled during active or convalescent COVID-19. This chain uses TRBV6-5 with TRBJ1-5; 8 bases map to TRBD1. The chain's CDR3 is CASRGQGHQPQHF. CDR3 DNA: TGTGCCAGCAGAGGACAGGGACATCAGCCCCAGCATTTT.